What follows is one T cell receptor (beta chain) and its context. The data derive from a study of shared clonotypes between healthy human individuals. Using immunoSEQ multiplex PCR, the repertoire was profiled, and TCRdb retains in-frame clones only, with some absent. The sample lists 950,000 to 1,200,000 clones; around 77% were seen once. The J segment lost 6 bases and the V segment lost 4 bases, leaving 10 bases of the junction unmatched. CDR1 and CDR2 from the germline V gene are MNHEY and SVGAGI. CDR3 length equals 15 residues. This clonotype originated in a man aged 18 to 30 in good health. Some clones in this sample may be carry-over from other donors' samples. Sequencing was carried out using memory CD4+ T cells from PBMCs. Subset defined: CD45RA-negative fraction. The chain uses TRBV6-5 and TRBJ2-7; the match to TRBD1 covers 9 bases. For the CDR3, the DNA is TGTGCCAGCAGTTTCACGGGGGACAGGGCCTCCGAGCAGTACTTC. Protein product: CASSFTGDRASEQYF.